The 30 T cell receptor beta chains below all came from one sample that was sequenced in a study of cytomegalovirus exposure and HLA in healthy donors. Clones were read by immunoSEQ multiplex PCR, and TCRdb kept only the in-frame ones, dropping some. The data contain 150,000 to 170,000 clones, 86% of them singletons. Sequenced: PBMCs. The receptors shown here come from a man aged 18 to 30 in good health and CMV-seropositive.

This clone was observed a single time. V and J are TRBV5-4 and TRBJ2-7; a possible D gene is TRBD2 (6 bases). The V end lost 2 bases, the J end lost 0 bases, and 12 bases lay between the germline ends. This CDR3 has 15 residues. Germline CDR1 is SGHNT and CDR2 is YYREEE (reference sequence). CDR3 bases: TGTGCCAGCAGCTTTTCACGGGGGAGCTCCTACGAGCAGTACTTC. Protein sequence: CASSFSRGSSYEQYF.

The chain is built from TRBV4-3 and TRBJ1-2; D is perhaps TRBD1 (6 bases). V lost 0 bases to trimming and J lost 4 bases, with 12 bases between them. CDR1 and CDR2 (germline): LGHNA, YSLEER. The CDR3 runs to 15 residues. The DNA for the CDR3 is TGCGCCAGCAGCCAAGAGTCGACCAGGGGCTATGGCTACACCTTC. It translates to CASSQESTRGYGYTF.

The chain has TRBV4-3 and TRBJ2-3, with 9 nucleotides matching TRBD2. The CDR3 spans 15 residues. The V gene end was trimmed by 3 bases and the J gene end by 7 bases; junction bases not matched to a gene: 8. Germline-derived CDR1 and CDR2 are LGHNA and YSLEER. CDR3 sequence reads: CASSQVGGRANTQYF. CDR3 coding DNA: TGCGCCAGCAGCCAGGTTGGCGGGAGGGCCAATACGCAGTATTTT.

The chain recombines TRBV9 with TRBJ1-2; 10 bases match TRBD1. CDR1 and CDR2 (germline): SGDLS, YYNGEE. The CDR3 runs 14 residues. Germline trimming cut 0 bases from V and 6 bases from J; bases unmatched to any gene: 2. In DNA, the CDR3 is TGTGCCAGCAGCGTAGTGGACAGGGGGGATGGCTACACCTTC. This encodes CASSVVDRGDGYTF.

This chain links TRBV4-3 with TRBJ2-5, with 8 bases aligning to TRBD2. The CDR3 is 15 amino acids. V dropped 0 bases and J dropped 7; count of bases not matched to a gene: 7. Germline V gene lookup returns CDR1 LGHNA and CDR2 YSLEER. As DNA, the CDR3 is TGCGCCAGCAGCCAAGAGAGCGGGGGAGCAGGGACCCAGTACTTC. Encoded protein: CASSQESGGAGTQYF.

The V call is TRBV11-2, the J call TRBJ2-5; unclear D gene. The V gene's germline CDR1 is SGHAT and CDR2 FQNNGV. The CDR3 has 16 amino acids. V lost 5 bases to trimming and J lost 1 base, with 17 bases between them. CDR3 coding DNA: TGTGCCAGCAGCCCCCACCCCGTACCAGGCCAAGAGACCCAGTACTTC. It yields the protein CASSPHPVPGQETQYF.

V and J are TRBV23-1 and TRBJ2-6; TRBD2 aligns across 7 bases. TRBV23-1 is flagged as an ORF with uncertain function. This CDR3 region has 20 residues. V lost 1 base and J lost 0; bases outside the gene matches: 12. This CDR3 reads CASSQWGEPAGSSGANVLTF. CDR3 in DNA: TGCGCCAGCAGTCAATGGGGCGAACCAGCGGGGTCCTCTGGGGCCAACGTCCTGACTTTC.

The chain recombines TRBV6-1 with TRBJ2-7; 9 positions agree with TRBD1. This CDR3 has 14 amino acids. CDR1 MNHNS and CDR2 SASEGT come from the germline V gene. J was trimmed by 2 bases and V by 6 bases; bases with no gene match: 5. CDR3 in DNA: TGTGCCAGCAGGGGGTGGGACAGGGCCTACGAGCAGTACTTC. This encodes CASRGWDRAYEQYF.

This clone was picked up one time. CDR3 sequence (DNA): TGTGCCAGCAGCACAGGACTAGCGGATACGCAGTATTTT. Its translation is CASSTGLADTQYF. This rearrangement joins TRBV7-3 to TRBJ2-3, with 9 nucleotides matching TRBD2. J gave up 6 bases and V 5 bases, and 3 bases lay outside the gene matches. Germline values: CDR1 SGHTA, CDR2 FQGTGA. The length of the CDR3 is 13 residues.

The gene calls are TRBV19 and TRBJ2-3; a possible D gene is TRBD2 (7 bases). The CDR3 is made up of 15 amino acids. Trimming took 11 bases from V and 5 from J, leaving 23 bases between them. Germline CDR1 reads LNHDA; CDR2 reads SQIVND (reference sequence). CDR3 loop: CASKGGAGVEDTQYF. The CDR3 bases are TGTGCCTCAAAAGGGGGGGCAGGGGTGGAAGATACGCAGTATTTT.

Concerning this clone: One end of the junction is discordant with germline, which a read error may explain. The genes are TRBV6-6 and TRBJ1-2; a weak D match, TRBD1 (6 bases). CDR3 length equals 12 residues. Germline V gene lookup returns CDR1 MNHNY and CDR2 SVGAGI (reference sequence). In DNA form, the CDR3 reads TGCGCCAGCAGTGTGGGGGCGTACGGCTACACCTTC. Translation gives CASSVGAYGYTF.

The table lists this clone with a count of one. The chain employs TRBV6-5 and TRBJ2-7; weak D call: TRBD2 (6 bases). Trimming cost V 0 bases and J 0 bases, with 9 bases left between them. Per germline, CDR1 MNHEY and CDR2 SVGAGI. The CDR3 consists of 15 residues. The CDR3 loop reads CASSYSRGSSYEQYF. The CDR3 DNA reads TGTGCCAGCAGTTACTCGCGGGGTAGCTCCTACGAGCAGTACTTC.

The chain uses TRBV27 and TRBJ1-1; 9 positions agree with TRBD1. The germline CDR1 and CDR2 sequences are MNHEY and SMNVEV (reference sequence). This CDR3 comprises 17 residues. V lost 3 bases to trimming and J lost 4 bases; unmatched junction nucleotides: 12. The CDR3 DNA reads as TGTGCCAGCAGTTTTCTTCCGGGACAGGGAAGGGGCACTGAAGCTTTCTTT. It encodes CASSFLPGQGRGTEAFF.

J is TRBJ2-3 and V is TRBV19; tentative D call: TRBD2 (6 bases). V was shortened by 6 bases and J by 2 bases, with 9 bases between the two germline ends. The V gene's germline CDR1 is LNHDA and CDR2 SQIVND (reference sequence). This CDR3 comprises 13 residues. The CDR3 spells CASREGTTDTQYF. The CDR3 coding sequence is TGTGCCAGTAGGGAGGGGACCACAGATACGCAGTATTTT.

The chain joins TRBV11-3 to TRBJ2-7; 9 bases match TRBD1. CDR1 is SGHNT and CDR2 is YENEEA in the germline V gene. CDR3 size: 19 residues. V was pared by 0 bases and J by 0 bases, with 12 bases of the junction left unmatched. The CDR3 reads CASSLDGGTGRTPSYEQYF. CDR3 DNA sequence: TGTGCCAGCAGCTTAGACGGTGGGACAGGGAGGACCCCCTCCTACGAGCAGTACTTC.

The chain uses TRBV19 and TRBJ1-2; 8 positions match TRBD1. Germline CDR1 LNHDA, CDR2 SQIVND (reference sequence). V lost 3 bases to trimming and J lost 4 bases; unmatched junction nucleotides: 10. The CDR3 runs 16 residues. The CDR3 reads CASSIRGQGALYGYTF. DNA of the CDR3: TGTGCCAGTAGTATTCGGGGCCAGGGGGCCCTCTATGGCTACACCTTC.

The chain joins TRBV10-3 to TRBJ2-5; perhaps TRBD2 as D (5 bases). The CDR3 loop spans 14 amino acids. Trimming left V 2 bases short and J 1 base short, with 8 bases between. Germline CDR1 is ENHRY and CDR2 is SYGVKD. The CDR3 loop reads CAISEGGAQETQYF. As DNA, the CDR3 is TGTGCCATCAGTGAGGGAGGCGCCCAAGAGACCCAGTACTTC.

The chain is built from TRBV7-2 and TRBJ2-1, with TRBD2 matching 14 bases. V shed 5 bases and J 10 bases; nucleotides not matched to a gene: 13. The CDR3 spans 17 residues. The germline V gene encodes CDR1 SGHTA and CDR2 FQGNSA. CDR3 in amino acids: CASSPALTSGRAGEQFF. The CDR3 nucleotides read TGTGCCAGCAGCCCTGCTCTGACTAGCGGGAGGGCCGGGGAGCAGTTCTTC.

The rearrangement links TRBV7-8 to TRBJ1-1; D unresolved. This CDR3 spans 14 amino acids. Germline V gene lookup returns CDR1 SGHVS and CDR2 FQNEAQ. Trimming removed 5 bases at V and 1 base at J, with 11 bases between. The CDR3, as DNA: TGTGCCAGCAGCCCCGGGGAGGAGAACACTGAAGCTTTCTTT. Its translation is CASSPGEENTEAFF.

The chain links TRBV29-1 to TRBJ2-3; a weak D match, TRBD1 (5 bases). The V gene's germline CDR1 is SQVTM and CDR2 ANQGSEA. The CDR3 sequence is 15 residues long. V lost 1 base and J lost 3, with 14 bases in between. The CDR3 coding sequence is TGCAGCGTTGAAGGCAGGGTCGGCTGGACAGATACGCAGTATTTT. It encodes CSVEGRVGWTDTQYF.

The V gene is TRBV7-9, the J gene TRBJ2-7; tentative D call: TRBD2 (5 bases). Trimming took off 3 bases at V and 0 bases at J, with 6 bases between the two ends. This CDR3 is 13 amino acids long. Looked up from germline, CDR1 is SEHNR and CDR2 is FQNEAQ (reference sequence). The CDR3 DNA sequence: TGTGCCAGCAGCTTTAGCGTCTCCTACGAGCAGTACTTC. It specifies CASSFSVSYEQYF.

The V call is TRBV5-4, the J call TRBJ2-5, with D tentatively TRBD1 (6 bases). The V and J ends lost 0 bases and 5 bases respectively, with 14 bases between them. Germline V lookup: CDR1 SGHNT, CDR2 YYREEE (reference sequence). The CDR3 runs to 15 residues. CDR3 sequence: CASSLGGAGAETQYF. CDR3 DNA: TGTGCCAGCAGCTTGGGAGGAGCAGGGGCGGAGACCCAGTACTTC.

The chain is built from TRBV4-3 and TRBJ2-7, with 7 bases aligning to TRBD2. The CDR3 spans 18 residues. Per germline, CDR1 LGHNA and CDR2 YSLEER. V lost 0 bases to trimming and J lost 2 bases; unmatched junction nucleotides: 13. The CDR3, as DNA: TGCGCCAGCAGCCAAGACGAGGGGATTGCGGGAGCTACCTACGAGCAGTACTTC. Protein product: CASSQDEGIAGATYEQYF.

A note on this clone: Other DNA sequences of this sample code for an identical CDR3. V gene TRBV29-1 combines with J gene TRBJ1-5; tentatively, D is TRBD1 (5 bases). CDR1 and CDR2 (germline): SQVTM, ANQGSEA. Between the trimmed V and J ends, which lost 6 bases and 4 bases, there was a span of 13 bases. The CDR3 has 13 residues. This CDR3 reads CSVGGRGNQPQHF. The CDR3 nucleotides are TGCAGCGTGGGGGGACGGGGAAATCAGCCCCAGCATTTT.

The chain uses TRBV19 and TRBJ2-7; 8 positions match TRBD1. With 6 bases clipped from V and 1 base from J, the junction kept 14 bases outside the gene matches. Germline CDR1 is LNHDA and CDR2 is SQIVND (reference sequence). This CDR3 has 17 amino acids. Here the CDR3 DNA reads TGTGCCAGTAGACCCGTAGGACAGGGAAGCGCTTCCTACGAGCAGTACTTC. It encodes CASRPVGQGSASYEQYF.

CDR3 protein: CASSQYQDSSGNTIYF. CDR3 coding DNA: TGCGCCAGCAGCCAGTATCAGGACAGCTCTGGAAACACCATATATTTT. The gene calls are TRBV4-3 and TRBJ1-3; the D gene is possibly TRBD1 (6 bases). Per the germline V gene, CDR1 is LGHNA and CDR2 is YSLEER. The CDR3 runs to 16 residues. V lost 3 bases to trimming and J lost 0 bases, with 12 bases between them.

V is TRBV7-6 and J is TRBJ2-5; 8 bases fit TRBD1. Trimming removed 5 bases from V and 5 bases from J; junction bases left unmatched: 13. Germline loops: CDR1 SGHVS, CDR2 FNYEAQ. This CDR3 has 16 amino acids. The CDR3 loop reads CASSRLSRGLEETQYF. CDR3 DNA sequence: TGTGCCAGCAGCCGATTAAGCAGGGGGCTAGAGGAGACCCAGTACTTC. Variable domain in full (rest from reference TRBV7-6 and TRBJ2-5): GAGVSQSPRYKVTKRGQDVALRCDPISGHVSLYWYRQALGQGPEFLTYFNYEAQQDKSGLPNDRFSAERPEGSISTLTIQRTEQRDSAMYRCASSRLSRGLEETQYFGPGTRLLVL.

The chain joins TRBV7-6 to TRBJ2-5; D unresolved. Trimming took 7 bases from V and 3 from J, leaving 6 bases between them. Germline V gene sequence: CDR1 SGHVS, CDR2 FNYEAQ. The length of the CDR3 is 11 residues. This CDR3 is CASTQKETQYF. CDR3 DNA sequence: TGTGCCAGCACCCAGAAAGAGACCCAGTACTTC.

The J gene is TRBJ2-7, the V gene TRBV6-1, with D tentatively TRBD2 (6 bases). The CDR3 spans 15 residues. Germline V gene sequence: CDR1 MNHNS, CDR2 SASEGT. V lost 2 bases and J 6 bases, leaving 17 bases between the germline ends. The CDR3 protein is CASSELDGSFREQYF. CDR3 in DNA: TGTGCCAGCAGTGAATTGGACGGGAGTTTTCGCGAGCAGTACTTC.

Details on this clone: A much bigger clone sits one base away, suggesting this may be a read error. Other DNA sequences from this sample encode an identical CDR3 as well. This chain links TRBV5-4 with TRBJ2-5; D remains ambiguous. This CDR3 region has 11 residues. V dropped 5 bases and J dropped 3 bases, with 5 bases sitting between them. The germline V gene has CDR1 SGHNT and CDR2 YYREEE (reference sequence). CDR3 in amino acids: CASSSKETQYF. The CDR3 DNA is TGTGCCAGCAGTTCCAAAGAGACCCAGTACTTC. The entire variable domain, with the rest obtained from reference TRBV5-4 and TRBJ2-5, is as follows: ETGVTQSPTHLIKTRGQQVTLRCSSQSGHNTVSWYQQALGQGPQFIFQYYREEENGRGNFPPRFSGLQFPNYSSELNVNALELDDSALYLCASSSKETQYFGPGTRLLVL.